Below, 26 T cell receptor beta chains from the same sample are listed, as sequenced in a study of blood T cell repertoires in COVID-19 (TCRdb year 2020). To prepare the library, the immunoSEQ multiplex PCR assay was applied. In its TCRdb copy, this immuneACCESS table keeps in-frame sequences only and misses some clones. Where compared with another copy, unresolved V genes explain less than half of these, and the others have no known cause. The sample records 150,000 to 200,000 clones, 80% to 85% of which are singletons. The ten top clones hold over 5% of the sample. Input material: PBMCs or T cells enriched from blood (not recorded which). The receptors were sampled from a man aged 65-85 years who had been exposed to COVID-19.

This clone was counted between two and nine times. The chain is built from TRBV27 and TRBJ1-4; D possibly corresponds to TRBD1 (5 bases). The CDR3 totals 14 residues. Germline assignment: CDR1 MNHEY and CDR2 SMNVEV (reference sequence). The germline V and J ends were trimmed by 6 bases and 5 bases, with 13 bases remaining between them. The CDR3 reads CASRRAGQNEKLFF. Written as DNA, the CDR3 is TGTGCCAGCAGGCGAGCGGGGCAGAATGAAAAACTGTTTTTT.

J is TRBJ2-1 and V is TRBV11-3; 8 nucleotides line up with TRBD2. Germline CDR1 reads SGHNT; CDR2 reads YENEEA. The CDR3 is 15 residues long. V was pared by 1 base and J by 10 bases, with 9 bases of the junction left unmatched. The CDR3 region is CASSLAGLGRGEQFF. In DNA form, the CDR3 reads TGTGCCAGCAGCTTAGCGGGACTAGGTCGCGGCGAGCAGTTCTTC.

The chain is built from TRBV5-1 and TRBJ2-7; 8 positions agree with TRBD1. Germline V lookup: CDR1 SGHRS, CDR2 YFSETQ. The CDR3 length is 15 residues. Unmatched junction bases numbered 8, after V lost 2 bases and J lost 4 bases. Here the CDR3 DNA reads TGCGCCAGCAGCTTCACAGGGGGTGCAACTTACGAGCAGTACTTC. This translates into CASSFTGGATYEQYF.

V gene TRBV19 combines with J gene TRBJ2-1; D possibly corresponds to TRBD2 (6 bases). The germline V and J ends were trimmed by 3 bases and 2 bases, with 23 bases remaining between them. From germline, CDR1 is LNHDA and CDR2 SQIVND (reference sequence). The CDR3 runs 19 residues. The CDR3 region is CASSMRVPLSSGPYNEQFF. CDR3 nucleotides: TGTGCCAGTAGTATGAGGGTCCCTCTAAGTAGCGGACCCTACAATGAGCAGTTCTTC.

The J gene is TRBJ2-1, the V gene TRBV9; D may be TRBD2 (5 bases). Trimming removed 0 bases from V and 8 bases from J, with 15 bases in between. The germline V gene encodes CDR1 SGDLS and CDR2 YYNGEE. The CDR3 length is 15 residues. For the CDR3, the DNA is TGTGCCAGCAGCGTAGGAGGCGGCGGGCTGGATGAGCAGTTCTTC. Its translation: CASSVGGGGLDEQFF.

This chain joins TRBV7-2 and TRBJ1-3, with 7 positions matching TRBD1. J gave up 0 bases and V 5 bases, and 7 bases lay outside the gene matches. CDR3 size: 16 residues. Germline assignment: CDR1 SGHTA and CDR2 FQGNSA. CDR3 region: CASSRDSASSGNTIYF. DNA of the CDR3: TGTGCCAGCAGCCGGGACAGCGCCAGCTCTGGAAACACCATATATTTT.

This rearrangement joins TRBV19 to TRBJ2-7; TRBD1 aligns across 7 bases. Losses at the gene ends were 6 bases for V and 5 bases for J; bases not matched to a gene: 10. The CDR3 runs to 14 residues. Germline values: CDR1 LNHDA, CDR2 SQIVND (reference sequence). The DNA for the CDR3 is TGTGCCAGTAGCCTTAGGACTCAGGGGGACGAGCAGTACTTC. Its protein product is CASSLRTQGDEQYF.

The V call is TRBV27, the J call TRBJ2-5; 10 nucleotides match TRBD1. The CDR3 has 16 amino acids. J was trimmed by 5 bases and V by 5 bases; bases with no gene match: 11. Germline V gives CDR1 MNHEY, CDR2 SMNVEV (reference sequence). In DNA form, the CDR3 reads TGTGCCAGCAGTCACCCGACAGGGGGCGTAAAGGAGACCCAGTACTTC. Translating gives CASSHPTGGVKETQYF.

This clone was detected only once. The V gene is TRBV18, the J gene TRBJ1-2; 8 nucleotides line up with TRBD1. The J segment lost 3 bases and the V segment lost 6 bases, leaving 18 bases of the junction unmatched. Looked up from germline, CDR1 is KGHSH and CDR2 is LQKENI. This CDR3 has 18 amino acids. Here the CDR3 reads CASSPLGAGGVKDYGYTF. CDR3 coding DNA: TGTGCCAGCTCCCCTCTTGGGGCAGGGGGCGTGAAGGACTATGGCTACACCTTC.

V gene TRBV2 combines with J gene TRBJ1-5; no firm D call. The CDR3 extends over 15 amino acids. V lost 2 bases, J lost 4 bases, and 12 bases lay in between. Germline V gives CDR1 SNHLY, CDR2 FYNNEI. CDR3 in DNA: TGTGCCAGCAGTGAAAGGCAGGTCCCTAATCAGCCCCAGCATTTT. The encoded protein is CASSERQVPNQPQHF.

The chain employs TRBV2 and TRBJ2-5, with 7 bases fitting TRBD2. The CDR3 is 15 residues long. CDR1 is SNHLY, CDR2 FYNNEI, per germline. V shed 4 bases and J 5 bases; nucleotides not matched to a gene: 10. CDR3 residues: CASSVTDGRTETQYF. CDR3 nucleotide sequence: TGTGCCAGCAGTGTGACGGACGGGAGGACGGAGACCCAGTACTTC.

This clone was detected only once. V and J are TRBV15 and TRBJ2-1; D might be TRBD2 (7 bases). The CDR3 covers 16 residues. The V end lost 3 bases, the J end lost 3 bases, and 15 bases lay between the germline ends. Germline V lookup: CDR1 LNHNV, CDR2 YYDKDF (reference sequence). The CDR3 nucleotides read TGTGCCACCAGCAGGGGGGCGGGAGAGTACTACAATGAGCAGTTCTTC. Its translation is CATSRGAGEYYNEQFF.

This clone was counted a few times. This chain uses TRBV10-3 with TRBJ1-1; D ambiguous. The CDR3 covers 18 residues. Germline loops: CDR1 ENHRY, CDR2 SYGVKD. The V end was cut by 3 bases, the J end by 0 bases, with 20 bases between. This CDR3 is CAISDRAEPKSMNTEAFF. DNA for the CDR3: TGTGCCATCAGTGACCGAGCGGAGCCCAAATCCATGAACACTGAAGCTTTCTTT.

The V call is TRBV11-2, the J call TRBJ2-7; TRBD1 is a possible D gene (6 bases). Looked up from germline, CDR1 is SGHAT and CDR2 is FQNNGV. With 5 bases removed from V and 3 bases from J, the gap between germline ends came to 14 bases. The CDR3 extends over 14 amino acids. The CDR3 loop is CASSVSRDIYEQYF. CDR3 nucleotide sequence: TGTGCCAGCAGCGTGTCCCGGGACATCTACGAGCAGTACTTC.

This chain connects TRBV7-8 to TRBJ2-7, with D hard to call. The V and J ends lost 5 bases and 3 bases respectively, with 8 bases between them. The CDR3 spans 12 residues. Germline CDR1 SGHVS, CDR2 FQNEAQ. CDR3 amino acids: CASSPRYYEQYF. CDR3 coding DNA: TGTGCCAGCAGCCCTAGGTACTACGAGCAGTACTTC.

This clone was seen just once. The V gene is TRBV6-2 or TRBV6-3, the J gene TRBJ2-3; 8 nucleotides line up with TRBD2. After removal of 4 bases from V and 2 bases from J, the junction contained 17 bases not matched to a gene. CDR3 length: 19 residues. Germline assignment: CDR1 MNHEY and CDR2 SVGEGT. The CDR3 nucleotides are TGTGCCAGCAGTTCCACCCGATTCTCGACTAGCGACCCCACAGATACGCAGTATTTT. It encodes CASSSTRFSTSDPTDTQYF.

The chain couples TRBV19 to TRBJ1-5, with TRBD1 as a possible D gene (6 bases). Trimming shortened V by 4 bases and J by 0 bases, and 13 bases separated the two germline ends. Germline lookup yields CDR1 LNHDA and CDR2 SQIVND (reference sequence). The CDR3 totals 16 residues. CDR3 DNA sequence: TGTGCCAGTAGTAAAGCGCGGACAGATAGCAATCAGCCCCAGCATTTT. It yields the protein CASSKARTDSNQPQHF.

The sample holds a few counts of this clone. The V gene is TRBV27, the J gene TRBJ2-2, with 8 nucleotides matching TRBD2. Germline assignment: CDR1 MNHEY and CDR2 SMNVEV (reference sequence). V trimming: 4 bases; J trimming: 5 bases; junction bases outside the gene matches: 12. CDR3 size: 17 residues. Written as DNA, the CDR3 is TGTGCCAGCAGTTACACTAGCGGTCATGTCGGGACCGGGGAGCTGTTTTTT. Amino acid sequence: CASSYTSGHVGTGELFF.

V and J are TRBV7-3 and TRBJ1-2; weak D call: TRBD1 (6 bases). V gave up 5 bases and J gave up 2 bases, with 12 bases separating them. CDR3 length equals 14 residues. Germline V gene lookup returns CDR1 SGHTA and CDR2 FQGTGA. In nucleotides, the CDR3 is TGTGCCAGCAGCGCCACCACAGGGAACTATGGCTACACCTTC. Protein: CASSATTGNYGYTF. The full variable domain, completed using reference TRBV7-3 and TRBJ1-2, is GAGVSQTPSNKVTEKGKYVELRCDPISGHTALYWYRQSLGQGPEFLIYFQGTGAADDSGLPNDRFFAVRPEGSVSTLKIQRTERGDSAVYLCASSATTGNYGYTFGSGTRLTVV.

V usage is TRBV3-1 (or the pseudogene TRBV3-2) and J usage is TRBJ2-1; 7 nucleotides align to TRBD2. Germline V gene lookup returns CDR1 LGHDT and CDR2 YNNKEL (reference sequence). V lost 4 bases and J lost 2; bases outside the gene matches: 5. The CDR3 length is 15 residues. The CDR3 loop reads CASSRAGTTYNEQFF. The CDR3 DNA sequence: TGTGCCAGCAGCCGGGCGGGGACTACCTACAATGAGCAGTTCTTC.

The rearrangement uses TRBV27 and TRBJ2-7; weak D call: TRBD2 (6 bases). Trimming shortened V by 1 base and J by 0 bases, and 10 bases separated the two germline ends. Germline V gives CDR1 MNHEY, CDR2 SMNVEV (reference sequence). CDR3 length: 15 amino acids. In DNA form, the CDR3 reads TGTGCCAGCAGTTTATTAGCGGCCAGCTCCTACGAGCAGTACTTC. As protein: CASSLLAASSYEQYF.

The chain uses TRBV4-3 and TRBJ2-1, with 13 bases matching TRBD2. Germline CDR1 is LGHNA and CDR2 is YSLEER. The length of the CDR3 is 15 residues. V trimming: 4 bases; J trimming: 7 bases; junction bases outside the gene matches: 4. This CDR3 is CASSPGTSGANEQFF. The CDR3 region has the DNA TGCGCCAGCAGCCCAGGGACTAGCGGGGCAAATGAGCAGTTCTTC.

The chain recombines TRBV5-1 with TRBJ2-7; the match to TRBD2 covers 11 bases. J was trimmed by 3 bases and V by 4 bases; bases with no gene match: 3. From germline, CDR1 is SGHRS and CDR2 YFSETQ. The CDR3 spans 14 residues. The CDR3 reads CASSVTSGSYEQYF. The CDR3 nucleotides are TGCGCCAGCAGCGTCACTAGCGGGAGCTACGAGCAGTACTTC.

This chain uses TRBV30 with TRBJ1-5, with TRBD1 matching 7 bases. CDR1 GTSNPN and CDR2 SVGIG come from the germline V gene (reference sequence). The trim removed 3 bases at V and 4 bases at J, leaving 3 bases unmatched. This CDR3 has 13 residues. The CDR3 loop reads CAWSTTGNQPQHF. For the CDR3, the DNA is TGTGCCTGGAGCACGACAGGGAATCAGCCCCAGCATTTT.

This chain connects TRBV19 to TRBJ1-4; 8 bases are shared with TRBD1. The CDR3 totals 14 residues. The germline V gene encodes CDR1 LNHDA and CDR2 SQIVND (reference sequence). Unmatched junction bases numbered 8, after V lost 4 bases and J lost 10 bases. The CDR3 reads CASSTTTGGGKLFF. DNA for the CDR3: TGTGCCAGTAGTACGACCACAGGGGGAGGAAAACTGTTTTTT.

The rearrangement links TRBV20-1 to TRBJ2-1; D call uncertain. The CDR3 is made up of 10 amino acids. The V gene lost 5 bases and the J gene lost 5 bases, with 4 bases spanning the gap. Germline assignment: CDR1 DFQATT and CDR2 SNEGSKA (reference sequence). CDR3 amino acids: CSAQDNEQFF. CDR3 nucleotides: TGCAGTGCTCAGGACAATGAGCAGTTCTTC.